These T cell receptor beta chains were read from a single sample in a study of blood T cell repertoires in COVID-19. This table comes from immunoSEQ multiplex PCR, and its TCRdb copy is limited to in-frame clones, with some not included. This sample has 360,000 or so clones; roughly 90% occur once, and the top ten carry 1.5% to 2%. The sample consisted of PBMCs or T cells enriched from blood (not recorded which). The origin of the receptors is a woman aged 25 to 39 who had recovered from COVID-19. Each CDR3 is given with its conserved first and last residue. Fields, in order: V gene, J gene, D gene, CDR3 protein. The D gene is left open where the match is weak.

>TRBV12-3/TRBV12-4|TRBJ1-1|NA
CASSLGPTAEAFF
>TRBV5-1|TRBJ2-7|NA
CASSLETGYSSYEQYF
>TRBV6-4|TRBJ1-6|TRBD1
CARGQGANSPLHF
>TRBV29-1|TRBJ1-2|TRBD1
CSVVTGGYGYTF
>TRBV18|TRBJ2-3|NA
CASSPEDTQYF
>TRBV5-1|TRBJ2-7|TRBD1
CASSPDRGQSETAYEQYF
>TRBV3-1/TRBV3-2|TRBJ1-3|NA
CASSPGDGNTIYF
>TRBV15|TRBJ1-1|NA
CATSRDGQGSLSEAFF
>TRBV30|TRBJ1-5|TRBD1
CAWSLGTGVQPQHF
>TRBV10-3|TRBJ2-1|TRBD2
CAIRGGVGNYNEQFF
>TRBV19|TRBJ1-1|TRBD1
CASSLGTASTEAFF
>TRBV5-1|TRBJ1-2|NA
CASSLEQGAMVGYTF
>TRBV28|TRBJ1-4|NA
CASSPGQSTNEKLFF
>TRBV6-5|TRBJ1-3|NA
CASSSLAGGGNTIYF
>TRBV9|TRBJ1-2|NA
CASSVATQGRGYTF
>TRBV19|TRBJ1-5|TRBD1
CASSIDAADRGFYSNQPQHF
>TRBV5-6|TRBJ2-3|TRBD2
CASSLGAGGPLDTQYF
>TRBV11-2|TRBJ2-7|TRBD1
CASSGRGQGSSYEQYF
>TRBV4-1|TRBJ1-2|NA
CASSRPQGRLSGYTF
>TRBV30|TRBJ2-6|NA
CAWRKPGFAGANVLTF
>TRBV28|TRBJ2-7|NA
CASSLVGVGERTYEQYF
>TRBV6-5|TRBJ1-1|NA
CASSYSIGYTEAFF
>TRBV30|TRBJ2-5|NA
CAWSVTEIGETQYF
>TRBV5-1|TRBJ1-2|NA
CASSLGGLLGGYGYTF
>TRBV11-2|TRBJ1-1|TRBD1
CASSTWTGRNTEAFF
>TRBV10-3|TRBJ2-3|TRBD2
CATTSGSTDTQYF
>TRBV4-2|TRBJ2-1|TRBD2
CASSHILAGGGNEQFF
>TRBV15|TRBJ2-7|NA
CATSRASTGFYEQYF
>TRBV25-1|TRBJ2-5|NA
CASSGQEAQGTQYF
>TRBV7-8|TRBJ1-5|NA
CASSAERGGAHQPQHF
>TRBV9|TRBJ1-2|NA
CASSGIQGSNGYTF
>TRBV10-1|TRBJ2-3|NA
CARDTSHADTQYF
>TRBV13|TRBJ2-2|TRBD1
CASSKDRGSRELFF
>TRBV5-1|TRBJ2-1|TRBD2
CASSPREAGRRDNEQFF
>TRBV15|TRBJ2-7|NA
CATSSTSIDTYEQYF
>TRBV27|TRBJ2-7|NA
CASREESSYEQYF
>TRBV7-9|TRBJ1-6|NA
CASSLGGLSNSPLHF
>TRBV9|TRBJ1-1|NA
CASSVVGDAGGKAFF